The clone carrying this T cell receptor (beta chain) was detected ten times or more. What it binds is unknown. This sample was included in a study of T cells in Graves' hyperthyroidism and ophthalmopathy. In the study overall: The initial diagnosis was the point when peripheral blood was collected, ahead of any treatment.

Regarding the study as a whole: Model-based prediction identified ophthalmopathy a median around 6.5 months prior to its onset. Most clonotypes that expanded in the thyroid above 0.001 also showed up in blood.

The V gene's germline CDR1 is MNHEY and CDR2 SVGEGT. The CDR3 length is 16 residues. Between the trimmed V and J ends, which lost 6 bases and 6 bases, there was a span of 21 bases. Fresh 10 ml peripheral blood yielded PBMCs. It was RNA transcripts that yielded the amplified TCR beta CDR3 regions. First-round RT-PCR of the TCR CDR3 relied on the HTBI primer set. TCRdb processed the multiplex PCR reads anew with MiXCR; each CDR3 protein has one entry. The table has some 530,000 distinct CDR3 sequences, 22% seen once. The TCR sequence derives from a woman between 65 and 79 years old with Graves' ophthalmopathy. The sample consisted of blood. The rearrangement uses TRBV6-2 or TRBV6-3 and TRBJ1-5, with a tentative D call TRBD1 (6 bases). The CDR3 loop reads CASSRLGVQGGQPQHF. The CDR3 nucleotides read TGTGCCAGCAGCAGACTCGGGGTACAGGGCGGTCAGCCCCAGCATTTT.